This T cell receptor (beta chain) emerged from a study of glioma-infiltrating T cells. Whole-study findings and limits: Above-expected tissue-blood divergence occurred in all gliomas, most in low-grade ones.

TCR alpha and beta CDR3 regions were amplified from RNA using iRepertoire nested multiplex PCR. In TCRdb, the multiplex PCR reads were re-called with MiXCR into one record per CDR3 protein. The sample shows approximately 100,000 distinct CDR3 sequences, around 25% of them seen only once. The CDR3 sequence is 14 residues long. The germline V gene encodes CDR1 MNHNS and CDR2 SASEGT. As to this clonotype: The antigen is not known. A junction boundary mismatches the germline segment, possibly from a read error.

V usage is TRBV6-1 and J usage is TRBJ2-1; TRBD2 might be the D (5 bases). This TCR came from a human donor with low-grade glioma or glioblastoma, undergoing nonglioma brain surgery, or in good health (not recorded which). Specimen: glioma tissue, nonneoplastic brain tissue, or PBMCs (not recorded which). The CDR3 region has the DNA TGTGCCAGCGGCCCGGGGTGTTCCTACAATGAGCAATTCTTC. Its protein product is CASGPGCSYNEQFF.